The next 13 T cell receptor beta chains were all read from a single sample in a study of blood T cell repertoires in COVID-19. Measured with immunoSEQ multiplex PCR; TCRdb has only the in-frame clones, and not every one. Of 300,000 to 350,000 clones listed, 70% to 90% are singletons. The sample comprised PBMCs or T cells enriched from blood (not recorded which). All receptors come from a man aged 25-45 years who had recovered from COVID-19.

This chain's CDR3 is CAWSVKAGIGNTEAFF. Written as DNA, the CDR3 is TGTGCCTGGAGTGTAAAGGCGGGTATTGGAAACACTGAAGCTTTCTTT. The rearrangement links TRBV30 to TRBJ1-1, with D uncertain. V lost 0 bases to trimming and J lost 2 bases, with 16 bases between them. The germline CDR1 and CDR2 sequences are GTSNPN and SVGIG (reference sequence). The CDR3 loop spans 16 amino acids.

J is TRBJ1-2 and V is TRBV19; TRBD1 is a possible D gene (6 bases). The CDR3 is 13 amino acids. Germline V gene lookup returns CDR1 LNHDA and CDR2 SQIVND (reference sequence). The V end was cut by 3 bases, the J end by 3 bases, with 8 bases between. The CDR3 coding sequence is TGTGCCAGTAGTATCGACAGGCACTATGGCTACACCTTC. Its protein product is CASSIDRHYGYTF.

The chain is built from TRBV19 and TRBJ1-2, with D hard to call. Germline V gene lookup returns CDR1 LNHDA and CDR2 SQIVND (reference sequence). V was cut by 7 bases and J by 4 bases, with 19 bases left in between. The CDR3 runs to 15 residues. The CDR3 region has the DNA TGTGCCAGTACCAACACGCCGGGCCGGGGCTATGGCTACACCTTC. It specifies CASTNTPGRGYGYTF.

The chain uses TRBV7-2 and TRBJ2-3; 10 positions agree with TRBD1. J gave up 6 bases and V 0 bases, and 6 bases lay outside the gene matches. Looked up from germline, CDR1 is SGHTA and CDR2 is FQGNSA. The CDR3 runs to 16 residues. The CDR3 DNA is TGTGCCAGCAGCTTAGCCGACAGGGGGCTGGGGGATACGCAGTATTTT. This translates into CASSLADRGLGDTQYF.

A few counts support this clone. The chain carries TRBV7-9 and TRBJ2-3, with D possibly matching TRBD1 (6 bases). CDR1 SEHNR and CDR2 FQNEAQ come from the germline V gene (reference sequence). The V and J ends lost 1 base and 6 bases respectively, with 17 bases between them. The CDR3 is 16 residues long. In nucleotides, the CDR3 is TGTGCCAGCAGCTTAGAGCAGGCCGGGACATGGGATACGCAGTATTTT. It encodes CASSLEQAGTWDTQYF.

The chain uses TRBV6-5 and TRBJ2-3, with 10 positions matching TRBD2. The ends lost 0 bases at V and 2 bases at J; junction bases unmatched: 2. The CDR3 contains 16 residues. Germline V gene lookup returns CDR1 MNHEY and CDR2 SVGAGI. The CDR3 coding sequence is TGTGCCAGCAGTTACTCTACTAGCGGGACCACAGATACGCAGTATTTT. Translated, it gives CASSYSTSGTTDTQYF.

CDR3 in amino acids: CASSPTSGVSSDTQYF. The CDR3 DNA reads as TGTGCCAGCAGCCCGACTAGCGGGGTTTCATCAGATACGCAGTATTTT. The genes are TRBV7-2 and TRBJ2-3; TRBD2 agrees at 11 bases. V gave up 5 bases and J gave up 4 bases; unmatched junction bases: 8. This CDR3 is built from 16 residues. In germline, CDR1 is SGHTA, CDR2 FQGNSA. The full variable domain, with the rest looked up from reference TRBV7-2 and TRBJ2-3, is GAGVSQSPSNKVTEKGKDVELRCDPISGHTALYWYRQSLGQGLEFLIYFQGNSAPDKSGLPSDRFSAERTGGSVSTLTIQRTQQEDSAVYLCASSPTSGVSSDTQYFGPGTRLTVL.

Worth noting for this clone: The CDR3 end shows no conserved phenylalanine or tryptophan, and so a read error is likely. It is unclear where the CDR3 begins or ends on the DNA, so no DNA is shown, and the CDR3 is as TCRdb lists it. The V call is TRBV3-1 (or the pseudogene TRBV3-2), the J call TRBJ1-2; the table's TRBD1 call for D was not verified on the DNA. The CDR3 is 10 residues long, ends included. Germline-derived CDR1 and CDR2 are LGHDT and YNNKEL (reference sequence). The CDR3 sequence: CASSQDRAGL.

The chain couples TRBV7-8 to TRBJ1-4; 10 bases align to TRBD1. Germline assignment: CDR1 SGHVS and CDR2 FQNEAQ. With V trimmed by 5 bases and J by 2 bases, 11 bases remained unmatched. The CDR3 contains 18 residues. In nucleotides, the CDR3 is TGTGCCAGCAGCGTACGCCGGGACAGGGGTGGGACTAATGAAAAACTGTTTTTT. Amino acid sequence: CASSVRRDRGGTNEKLFF.

The CDR3 loop is CASSNRVSADTQYF. DNA for the CDR3: TGTGCCAGTAGTAACAGAGTAAGTGCAGATACGCAGTATTTT. The chain joins TRBV19 to TRBJ2-3; no clear D gene. Trimming stripped 4 bases from V and 4 bases from J, with 12 bases between. The CDR3 contains 14 residues. Germline CDR1 LNHDA, CDR2 SQIVND (reference sequence).

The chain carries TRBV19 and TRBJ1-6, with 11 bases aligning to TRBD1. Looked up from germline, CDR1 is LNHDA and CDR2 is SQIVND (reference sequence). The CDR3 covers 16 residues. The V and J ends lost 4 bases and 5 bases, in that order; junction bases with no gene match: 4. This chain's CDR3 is CASSRRTGGDNSPLHF. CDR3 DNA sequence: TGTGCCAGTAGTAGACGGACAGGGGGCGATAATTCACCCCTCCACTTT.

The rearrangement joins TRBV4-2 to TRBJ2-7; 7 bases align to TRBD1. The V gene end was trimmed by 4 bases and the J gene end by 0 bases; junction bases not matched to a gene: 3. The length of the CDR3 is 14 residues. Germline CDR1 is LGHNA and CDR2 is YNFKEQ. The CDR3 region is CASSLQGSSYEQYF. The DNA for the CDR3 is TGTGCCAGCAGCCTACAGGGGAGCTCCTACGAGCAGTACTTC.

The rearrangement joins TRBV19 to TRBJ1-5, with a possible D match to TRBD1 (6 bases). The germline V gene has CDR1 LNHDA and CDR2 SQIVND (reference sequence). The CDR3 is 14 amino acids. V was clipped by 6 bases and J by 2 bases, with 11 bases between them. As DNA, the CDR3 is TGTGCCAGTAGAACAGGGCCGGGCAATCAGCCCCAGCATTTT. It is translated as CASRTGPGNQPQHF.